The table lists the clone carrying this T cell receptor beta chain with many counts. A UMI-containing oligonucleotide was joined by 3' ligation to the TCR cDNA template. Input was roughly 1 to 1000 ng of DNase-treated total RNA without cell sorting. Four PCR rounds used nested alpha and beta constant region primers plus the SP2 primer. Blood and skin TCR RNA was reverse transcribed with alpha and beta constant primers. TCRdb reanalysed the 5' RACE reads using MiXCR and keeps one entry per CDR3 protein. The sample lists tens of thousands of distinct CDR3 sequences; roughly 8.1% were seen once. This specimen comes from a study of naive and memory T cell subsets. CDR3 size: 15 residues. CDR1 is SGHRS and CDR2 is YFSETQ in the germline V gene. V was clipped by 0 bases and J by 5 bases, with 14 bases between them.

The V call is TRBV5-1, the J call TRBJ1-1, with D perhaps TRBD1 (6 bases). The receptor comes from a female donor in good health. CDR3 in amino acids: CASSLGPGARTEAFF. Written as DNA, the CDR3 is TGCGCCAGCAGCTTGGGTCCGGGGGCGAGGACTGAAGCTTTCTTT.